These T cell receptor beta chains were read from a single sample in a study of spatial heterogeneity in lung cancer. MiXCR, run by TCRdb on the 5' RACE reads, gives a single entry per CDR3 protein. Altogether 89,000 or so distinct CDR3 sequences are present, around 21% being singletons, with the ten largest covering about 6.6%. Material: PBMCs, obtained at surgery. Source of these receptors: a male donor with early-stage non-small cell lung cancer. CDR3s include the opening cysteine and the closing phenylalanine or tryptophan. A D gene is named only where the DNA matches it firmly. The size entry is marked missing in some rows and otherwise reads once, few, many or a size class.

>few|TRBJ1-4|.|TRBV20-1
CSARGSNEKLFF
TGCAGTGCTAGGGGGTCTAATGAAAAACTGTTTTTT
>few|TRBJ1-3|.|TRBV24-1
CATSGPESAGNTIYF
TGTGCCACCAGTGGCCCGGAGAGTGCTGGAAACACCATATATTTT
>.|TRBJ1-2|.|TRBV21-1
CASSYLDRGLGGYTF
TGTGCCAGCAGCTACCTGGACAGGGGGCTGGGAGGCTACACCTTC
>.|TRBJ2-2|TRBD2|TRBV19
CASSITLAGTGELFF
TGTGCCAGTAGTATTACTTTAGCGGGGACCGGGGAGCTGTTTTTT
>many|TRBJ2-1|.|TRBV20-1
CSAGTAPSNEQFF
TGCAGTGCCGGGACTGCCCCAAGTAATGAGCAGTTCTTC
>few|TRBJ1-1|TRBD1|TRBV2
CASSGQGNAFF
TGTGCCAGCAGTGGACAGGGGAATGCTTTCTTT
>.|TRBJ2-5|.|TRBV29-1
CSVDGRGETQYF
TGCAGCGTTGACGGCAGGGGAGAGACCCAGTACTTC
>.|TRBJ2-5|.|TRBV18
CASSPTSREETQYF
TGTGCCAGCTCCCCTACTAGCAGAGAAGAGACCCAGTACTTC
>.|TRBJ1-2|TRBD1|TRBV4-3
CASSQDRSQGGVDGYTF
TGCGCCAGCAGCCAAGACCGATCTCAAGGGGGCGTAGATGGCTACACCTTC
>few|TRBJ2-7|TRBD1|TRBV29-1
CSVGQGTYEQYF
TGCAGCGTGGGACAGGGTACCTACGAGCAGTACTTC
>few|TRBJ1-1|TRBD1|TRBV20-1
CSARRTGGIGAFF
TGCAGTGCTAGGCGAACAGGGGGCATCGGAGCTTTCTTT
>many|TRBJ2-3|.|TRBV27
CASSPHPLAVTDTQYF
TGTGCCAGCAGTCCACACCCCCTGGCGGTTACAGATACGCAGTATTTT
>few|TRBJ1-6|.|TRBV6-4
CASRRNKEGNSPLHF
TGTGCCAGCAGGCGGAACAAGGAGGGTAATTCACCCCTCCACTTT